One and the same sample provided the 23 T cell receptor beta chains below, sequenced in a study of cytomegalovirus exposure and HLA in healthy donors. Primers for the PCR totalled 60 Vbeta and 13 Jbeta. Assay: immunoSEQ multiplex PCR; the TCRdb copy retains only in-frame clones and omits some. Here the sample table reports around 50,000 clones. The sample was PBMCs. The receptors come from a male donor in good health and CMV-seropositive.

The chain has TRBV6-5 and TRBJ2-3; 9 positions match TRBD2. Germline CDR1 is MNHEY and CDR2 is SVGAGI. There are 13 residues in the CDR3. V gave up 10 bases and J gave up 6 bases; unmatched junction bases: 8. This CDR3 reads CATREAGGDTQYF. The CDR3, as DNA: TGTGCCACCAGAGAAGCGGGAGGTGATACGCAGTATTTT.

The chain couples TRBV7-9 to TRBJ2-7; the D gene is possibly TRBD2 (5 bases). The CDR3 runs to 15 residues. With 5 bases removed from V and 5 bases from J, the gap between germline ends came to 19 bases. Germline V lookup: CDR1 SEHNR, CDR2 FQNEAQ (reference sequence). In DNA form, the CDR3 reads TGTGCCAGCAGCGACTACAGCGCCTACTGGGACGAGCAGTACTTC. Translating gives CASSDYSAYWDEQYF.

The chain employs TRBV7-3 and TRBJ2-5; a possible D gene is TRBD2 (6 bases). The germline V gene has CDR1 SGHTA and CDR2 FQGTGA. V lost 5 bases and J 5 bases, leaving 12 bases between the germline ends. This CDR3 comprises 13 residues. The CDR3 DNA is TGTGCCAGCAGCAACGGGGGAGTGGAGACCCAGTACTTC. As protein: CASSNGGVETQYF.

V gene TRBV29-1 combines with J gene TRBJ2-7, with 8 positions matching TRBD1. The J segment lost 7 bases and the V segment lost 1 base, leaving 9 bases of the junction unmatched. The CDR3 is 14 residues long. CDR1 SQVTM and CDR2 ANQGSEA come from the germline V gene. The CDR3 nucleotides read TGCAGCGTTGAAGGAGGCCAGGGGGCGGAGGAGCAGTACTTC. Translated, it gives CSVEGGQGAEEQYF.

This chain links TRBV6-5 with TRBJ1-1; 7 bases align to TRBD1. This CDR3 has 13 amino acids. The V gene's germline CDR1 is MNHEY and CDR2 SVGAGI. Trimming at V came to 6 bases and at J to 1 base, leaving 2 bases not matched to a gene. The CDR3: CASRRQGNTEAFF. The CDR3 DNA reads as TGTGCCAGCAGAAGACAGGGGAACACTGAAGCTTTCTTT.

The V gene is TRBV6-1, the J gene TRBJ1-1, with D uncertain. CDR1 MNHNS and CDR2 SASEGT come from the germline V gene. V gave up 0 bases and J gave up 8 bases, with 13 bases separating them. CDR3 length: 14 amino acids. In DNA, the CDR3 is TGTGCCAGCAGTGAAGCCCAGGACTATCCCGAAGCTTTCTTT. Encoded protein: CASSEAQDYPEAFF.

The genes are TRBV9 and TRBJ1-2, with TRBD1 matching 9 bases. From germline, CDR1 is SGDLS and CDR2 YYNGEE. J lost 8 bases, V lost 4 bases, and 18 bases had no gene match. CDR3 length: 17 amino acids. CDR3 in DNA: TGTGCCAGCAGCTCACTCCCTCCGGGACAGGGAGTCGACGGCTACACCTTC. Amino acid sequence: CASSSLPPGQGVDGYTF. Combining the CDR3 with reference TRBV9 and TRBJ1-2 gives the whole variable domain DSGVTQTPKHLITATGQRVTLRCSPRSGDLSVYWYQQSLDQGLQFLIQYYNGEERAKGNILERFSAQQFPDLHSELNLSSLELGDSALYFCASSSLPPGQGVDGYTFGSGTRLTVV.

This chain links TRBV5-6 with TRBJ2-7; D is possibly TRBD2 (5 bases). V was clipped by 1 base and J by 2 bases, with 7 bases between them. This CDR3 spans 13 amino acids. The germline gives CDR1 SGHDT, CDR2 YYEEEE. The CDR3 here is CASSLPGTYEQYF. For the CDR3, the DNA is TGTGCCAGCAGCTTGCCCGGGACCTACGAGCAGTACTTC.

The chain joins TRBV7-2 to TRBJ1-2; 10 nucleotides agree with TRBD1. Trimming took 4 bases from V and 8 from J; bases not matched to a gene: 7. The germline gives CDR1 SGHTA, CDR2 FQGNSA. This CDR3 has 14 amino acids. The CDR3 bases are TGTGCCAGCAGCTGGGGACAGGGGAAGTGGGGCTACACCTTC. Amino acids: CASSWGQGKWGYTF.

The chain employs TRBV6-5 and TRBJ2-7, with 7 positions matching TRBD1. The CDR3 has 15 amino acids. Germline values: CDR1 MNHEY, CDR2 SVGAGI. The trim removed 5 bases at V and 6 bases at J, leaving 13 bases unmatched. In DNA, the CDR3 is TGTGCCAGCAGTACAACACAGGGGCTTGAACTCGAGCAGTACTTC. Its translation: CASSTTQGLELEQYF.

This chain connects TRBV4-3 to TRBJ2-7, with D unclear. V lost 0 bases to trimming and J lost 3 bases, with 6 bases between them. The CDR3 is made up of 13 amino acids. Per germline, CDR1 LGHNA and CDR2 YSLEER. CDR3 nucleotide sequence: TGCGCCAGCAGCCAAGATCGGTTCTACGAGCAGTACTTC. Translation: CASSQDRFYEQYF.

V is TRBV6-1 and J is TRBJ1-2, with D perhaps TRBD1 (5 bases). V lost 5 bases, J lost 0 bases, and 13 bases lay in between. CDR3 length equals 15 residues. The V gene's germline CDR1 is MNHNS and CDR2 SASEGT. CDR3 sequence reads: CASSPRGGSNYGYTF. The CDR3 DNA reads as TGTGCCAGCAGTCCCCGGGGGGGATCTAACTATGGCTACACCTTC.

The CDR3 nucleotides are TGTGCCAGCAGCCTACCCACCACTGAAGCTTTCTTT. Translated, it gives CASSLPTTEAFF. This rearrangement joins TRBV5-6 to TRBJ1-1, with D uncertain. The germline CDR1 and CDR2 sequences are SGHDT and YYEEEE. The CDR3 spans 12 residues. The V and J ends lost 4 bases and 4 bases respectively, with 8 bases between them.

The CDR3 nucleotides read TGTGCCAGCAGCAAGGACAGGGGGCGGATGAACACTGAAGCTTTCTTT. Translation: CASSKDRGRMNTEAFF. V gene TRBV5-6 combines with J gene TRBJ1-1, with 11 bases matching TRBD1. Germline V CDR1 and CDR2: SGHDT, YYEEEE. The CDR3 is 16 residues long. Trimming cost V 4 bases and J 0 bases; bases outside gene matches: 5. The variable domain in full, with the rest retrieved from reference TRBV5-6 and TRBJ1-1, is DAGVTQSPTHLIKTRGQQVTLRCSPKSGHDTVSWYQQALGQGPQFIFQYYEEEERQRGNFPDRFSGHQFPNYSSELNVNALLLGDSALYLCASSKDRGRMNTEAFFGQGTRLTVV.

The chain joins TRBV2 to TRBJ2-2; tentatively, D is TRBD1 (5 bases). Germline V CDR1 and CDR2: SNHLY, FYNNEI. With 5 bases removed from V and 7 bases from J, the gap between germline ends came to 8 bases. CDR3 size: 12 residues. DNA of the CDR3: TGTGCCAGCAGTTACAGGAACGGGGAGCTGTTTTTT. Translated, it gives CASSYRNGELFF.

The CDR3 DNA is TGCGCCAGCAGCTTGGCTCCCCTCGGGACAGGGGGCGGGGAGCTGTTTTTT. This gives the protein CASSLAPLGTGGGELFF. This sequence joins TRBV5-1 and TRBJ2-2; 11 bases match TRBD1. V shed 0 bases, J shed 7 bases, and the junction held 8 bases outside the gene matches. Per germline, CDR1 SGHRS and CDR2 YFSETQ. This CDR3 is 17 amino acids long.

The chain carries TRBV27 and TRBJ2-7, with D possibly matching TRBD1 (5 bases). V was trimmed by 2 bases and J by 2 bases, leaving 10 bases between them. Germline lookup yields CDR1 MNHEY and CDR2 SMNVEV (reference sequence). There are 14 residues in the CDR3. CDR3 in amino acids: CASSLAGITYEQYF. CDR3 nucleotide sequence: TGTGCCAGCAGTTTAGCAGGGATCACCTACGAGCAGTACTTC.

The chain employs TRBV19 and TRBJ2-2; D gene unclear. The germline V gene encodes CDR1 LNHDA and CDR2 SQIVND (reference sequence). Between the trimmed V and J ends, which lost 5 bases and 9 bases, there was a span of 10 bases. The CDR3 is 12 residues long. DNA of the CDR3: TGTGCCAGTAGTCCCACTCTGCGGGAGCTGTTTTTT. Its translation is CASSPTLRELFF.

V is TRBV7-9 and J is TRBJ2-3, with 7 nucleotides matching TRBD2. Germline V lookup: CDR1 SEHNR, CDR2 FQNEAQ (reference sequence). CDR3 size: 14 residues. The trim removed 0 bases at V and 4 bases at J, leaving 1 base unmatched. CDR3 in amino acids: CASSLATSADTQYF. CDR3 sequence (DNA): TGTGCCAGCAGCTTAGCCACTAGCGCAGATACGCAGTATTTT.

This chain uses TRBV27 with TRBJ2-7; D gene unclear. This CDR3 is 13 amino acids long. The germline gives CDR1 MNHEY, CDR2 SMNVEV (reference sequence). The V and J ends lost 2 bases and 0 bases respectively, with 5 bases between them. CDR3 DNA: TGTGCCAGCAGTTTAATAGCCTCCTACGAGCAGTACTTC. Amino acids: CASSLIASYEQYF.

The chain joins TRBV5-1 to TRBJ1-2; weak D call: TRBD1 (6 bases). V was cut by 0 bases and J by 4 bases, with 13 bases left in between. Germline V gives CDR1 SGHRS, CDR2 YFSETQ. The CDR3 is 15 amino acids. This CDR3 reads CASSLAPGVAYGYTF. CDR3 coding DNA: TGCGCCAGCAGCTTGGCTCCAGGGGTGGCCTATGGCTACACCTTC.

The CDR3 loop is CASSHGQENPNYGYTF. Here the CDR3 DNA reads TGTGCCAGCAGCCACGGACAGGAAAACCCTAACTATGGCTACACCTTC. V usage is TRBV13 and J usage is TRBJ1-2; 7 nucleotides line up with TRBD1. Germline assignment: CDR1 PRHDT and CDR2 FYEKMQ (reference sequence). Trimming took 5 bases from V and 0 from J; bases not matched to a gene: 9. The CDR3 sequence is 16 residues long.

V is TRBV7-2 and J is TRBJ1-5; TRBD1 is a possible D gene (6 bases). CDR1 and CDR2 (germline): SGHTA, FQGNSA. The CDR3 runs to 15 residues. Deletions cut 3 bases from V and 4 bases from J, with 13 bases between. CDR3 region: CASSFMTGANQPQHF. The DNA for the CDR3 is TGTGCCAGCAGCTTTATGACAGGCGCGAATCAGCCCCAGCATTTT. The whole variable domain, filled in from reference TRBV7-2 and TRBJ1-5, reads GAGVSQSPSNKVTEKGKDVELRCDPISGHTALYWYRQSLGQGLEFLIYFQGNSAPDKSGLPSDRFSAERTGGSVSTLTIQRTQQEDSAVYLCASSFMTGANQPQHFGDGTRLSIL.